These 27 T cell receptor beta chains came from one sample sequenced in a study of T cell repertoires in cytomegalovirus infection. One entry per CDR3 protein, called by TCRdb with MiXCR from the reads. The data contain approximately 110,000 distinct CDR3 sequences, about 32% of them singletons. These TCRs' antigens remain unknown. The source material was CD8+ T cells from cultured PBMCs, sampled from culture after CMV antigen stimulation. These receptors all stem from a human donor in good health (CMV status not recorded). Some clones in this sample may be carry-over from other donors' samples.

V gene TRBV6-1 combines with J gene TRBJ1-2; weak D call: TRBD1 (5 bases). CDR3 length: 15 residues. Germline-derived CDR1 and CDR2 are MNHNS and SASEGT. The germline V and J ends were trimmed by 0 bases and 2 bases, with 10 bases remaining between them. The CDR3 coding sequence is TGTGCCAGCAGTGAAGCGCACGGGGGAAACTATGGCTACACCTTC. Translating it yields CASSEAHGGNYGYTF.

A few counts support this clonotype. The chain employs TRBV28 and TRBJ2-7, with D possibly being TRBD1 (6 bases). The CDR3 has 15 amino acids. Looked up from germline, CDR1 is MDHEN and CDR2 is SYDVKM. The V end lost 5 bases, the J end lost 3 bases, and 17 bases lay between the germline ends. CDR3 coding DNA: TGTGCCAGCAGTCCCCCAGGGGCGAAAATCTACGAGCAGTACTTC. Its translation: CASSPPGAKIYEQYF.

This clonotype was counted at least ten times. The V call is TRBV7-8, the J call TRBJ2-1; tentatively, D is TRBD1 (6 bases). Trimming took off 2 bases at V and 4 bases at J, with 15 bases between the two ends. Germline-derived CDR1 and CDR2 are SGHVS and FQNEAQ. The CDR3 has 16 amino acids. The CDR3 region is CASSLLGAGEYNEQFF. In nucleotides, the CDR3 is TGTGCCAGCAGCTTATTGGGGGCAGGGGAATACAATGAGCAGTTCTTC.

This clonotype has at least ten counts. This rearrangement joins TRBV7-8 to TRBJ1-1; D not certain. This CDR3 is 11 amino acids long. CDR1 and CDR2 (germline): SGHVS, FQNEAQ. With 5 bases removed from V and 10 bases from J, the gap between germline ends came to 11 bases. The CDR3 region has the DNA TGTGCCAGCAGCGGAGACGTGGGAGCTTTCTTT. This encodes CASSGDVGAFF.

The chain couples TRBV7-6 to TRBJ2-3; 7 bases match TRBD2. V lost 5 bases to trimming and J lost 1 base; unmatched junction nucleotides: 9. Germline lookup yields CDR1 SGHVS and CDR2 FNYEAQ. The CDR3 contains 16 residues. This chain's CDR3 is CASSTSGAFGTDTQYF. The CDR3 DNA is TGTGCCAGCAGCACGAGCGGGGCGTTCGGCACAGATACGCAGTATTTT.

The J gene is TRBJ1-6, the V gene TRBV28, with no clear D. V lost 7 bases, J lost 7 bases, and 11 bases lay in between. The CDR3 is 13 residues long. Per germline, CDR1 MDHEN and CDR2 SYDVKM. In nucleotides, the CDR3 is TGTGCCAGCATGCCCCTAAGGAATTCACCCCTCCACTTT. This translates into CASMPLRNSPLHF.

This clonotype has just a few counts. For the CDR3, the DNA is TGTGCCAGTAGTGTCAGGGGGCGAACTGAAGCTTTCTTT. Translation gives CASSVRGRTEAFF. The chain has TRBV19 and TRBJ1-1; TRBD1 matches at 8 bases. The ends lost 5 bases at V and 5 bases at J; junction bases unmatched: 4. The CDR3 spans 13 residues. The germline V gene has CDR1 LNHDA and CDR2 SQIVND (reference sequence).

The V gene is TRBV7-9, the J gene TRBJ2-1, with D uncertain. Deletions cut 1 base from V and 7 bases from J, with 8 bases between. CDR3 length: 13 amino acids. Germline V gene sequence: CDR1 SEHNR, CDR2 FQNEAQ (reference sequence). This CDR3 reads CASSLGGPNEQFF. The DNA of the CDR3 is TGTGCCAGCAGCTTAGGTGGCCCGAATGAGCAGTTCTTC.

This clonotype occurred many times. The chain joins TRBV7-6 to TRBJ1-1, with a possible D match to TRBD1 (6 bases). The V gene's germline CDR1 is SGHVS and CDR2 FNYEAQ. CDR3 length: 15 amino acids. Trimming removed 2 bases at V and 6 bases at J, with 16 bases between. The CDR3 DNA is TGTGCCAGCAGCTTATCCTTCAGCAGGGGAGCTGAAGCTTTCTTT. This codes for CASSLSFSRGAEAFF.

This clonotype has at least ten counts. The chain links TRBV7-2 to TRBJ2-7, with D possibly being TRBD1 or TRBD2 (5 bases each). Germline V gene sequence: CDR1 SGHTA, CDR2 FQGNSA. The V end was cut by 3 bases, the J end by 0 bases, with 15 bases between. CDR3 length: 16 residues. The CDR3 region has the DNA TGTGCCAGCAGCTTCAACCCGGGACCCGGCTCCTACGAGCAGTACTTC. It translates to CASSFNPGPGSYEQYF.

This clonotype was recorded a few times. This chain uses TRBV7-4 with TRBJ2-7; tentatively, D is TRBD1 (5 bases). This CDR3 region has 14 residues. Germline loops: CDR1 SGHVT, CDR2 SQSDAQ. Trimming removed 1 base at V and 2 bases at J, with 9 bases between. CDR3 bases: TGTGCCAGCAGCTTAGGTTGGGGCGCCTACGAGCAGTACTTC. This gives the protein CASSLGWGAYEQYF.

This clonotype came up many times. V is TRBV7-2 and J is TRBJ1-2; 8 positions agree with TRBD1. Per the germline V gene, CDR1 is SGHTA and CDR2 is FQGNSA. CDR3 size: 15 residues. Trimming at V came to 5 bases and at J to 3 bases, leaving 8 bases not matched to a gene. The CDR3 sequence: CASSHLRGQDYGYTF. CDR3 DNA sequence: TGTGCCAGCAGCCATCTCAGGGGGCAGGACTATGGCTACACCTTC.

The V and J genes are TRBV24-1 and TRBJ2-1; D is perhaps TRBD1 (5 bases). This CDR3 comprises 15 residues. Germline loops: CDR1 KGHDR, CDR2 SFDVKD. The germline V and J ends were trimmed by 3 bases and 6 bases, with 14 bases remaining between them. The CDR3 DNA sequence: TGTGCCACCAGTGATCCCCAGGGTTATTCCAATGAGCAGTTCTTC. Residues: CATSDPQGYSNEQFF.

This clonotype occurred many times. This chain connects TRBV7-2 to TRBJ2-3; 12 positions match TRBD2. V dropped 5 bases and J dropped 6; count of bases not matched to a gene: 12. The CDR3 runs 17 residues. Germline V gene sequence: CDR1 SGHTA, CDR2 FQGNSA. The CDR3 protein is CASSPESSGGVGDTQYF. CDR3 DNA: TGTGCCAGCAGCCCGGAGTCTAGCGGGGGGGTCGGCGATACGCAGTATTTT.

In its sample, this clonotype was seen a few times. The chain uses TRBV6-5 and TRBJ1-1; 7 bases are a match to TRBD1. The length of the CDR3 is 15 residues. Germline values: CDR1 MNHEY, CDR2 SVGAGI. V lost 8 bases and J lost 0; bases outside the gene matches: 9. Here the CDR3 reads CASGWIGQVNTEAFF. The CDR3 bases are TGTGCCAGCGGCTGGATCGGACAGGTGAACACTGAAGCTTTCTTT.

In this sample, this clonotype turned up once. The chain uses TRBV4-1 and TRBJ1-5; no firm D call. CDR1 is MGHRA, CDR2 YSYEKL, per germline. CDR3 size: 15 residues. Trimming pared 4 bases from V and 0 bases from J, leaving 10 bases between. The CDR3 protein is CASSRVADSNQPQHF. CDR3 in DNA: TGCGCCAGCAGCCGGGTCGCGGATAGCAATCAGCCCCAGCATTTT.

This clonotype has more than one count but fewer than ten. V is TRBV2 and J is TRBJ2-7; 7 bases are a match to TRBD1. With V trimmed by 3 bases and J by 5 bases, 13 bases remained unmatched. The CDR3 consists of 16 residues. CDR1 is SNHLY and CDR2 is FYNNEI in the germline V gene. DNA for the CDR3: TGTGCCAGCAGTGACCGAGCTTCACAGGGGAGCCACGAGCAGTACTTC. This sequence encodes CASSDRASQGSHEQYF.

This clonotype was seen more than once but under ten times. The chain uses TRBV7-2 and TRBJ2-7; D gene uncertain. Germline lookup yields CDR1 SGHTA and CDR2 FQGNSA. The CDR3 consists of 15 residues. V lost 2 bases to trimming and J lost 0 bases, with 11 bases between them. CDR3 loop: CASSLPESNSYEQYF. Written as DNA, the CDR3 is TGTGCCAGCAGCTTACCAGAAAGTAACTCCTACGAGCAGTACTTC.

The chain combines TRBV27 with TRBJ2-3; 10 bases agree with TRBD1. The germline V gene encodes CDR1 MNHEY and CDR2 SMNVEV (reference sequence). V was clipped by 2 bases and J by 2 bases; unmatched bases: 4. CDR3 length: 16 residues. CDR3 bases: TGTGCCAGCAGTTTAGGGACAGGGGAATTCACAGATACGCAGTATTTT. Encoded protein: CASSLGTGEFTDTQYF.

The chain joins TRBV5-1 to TRBJ1-5; perhaps TRBD1 as D (6 bases). The ends were cut back, 3 bases at V and 0 bases at J, with 13 bases in the middle. CDR3 size: 16 residues. Germline loops: CDR1 SGHRS, CDR2 YFSETQ. The CDR3 region is CASSWGPRHSNQPQHF. DNA for the CDR3: TGCGCCAGCAGCTGGGGGCCGAGACATAGCAATCAGCCCCAGCATTTT. The complete variable domain, with remaining parts taken from reference TRBV5-1 and TRBJ1-5, reads KAGVTQTPRYLIKTRGQQVTLSCSPISGHRSVSWYQQTPGQGLQFLFEYFSETQRNKGNFPGRFSGRQFSNSRSEMNVSTLELGDSALYLCASSWGPRHSNQPQHFGDGTRLSIL.

A few counts support this clonotype. V is TRBV6-2 or TRBV6-3 and J is TRBJ1-2, with D possibly matching TRBD1 (6 bases). The CDR3 covers 15 residues. Trimming cost V 8 bases and J 6 bases, with 22 bases left between them. The germline V gene encodes CDR1 MNHEY and CDR2 SVGEGT. CDR3 sequence: CASGILQGTSHGYTF. The CDR3 region has the DNA TGTGCCAGCGGAATACTGCAGGGGACAAGCCATGGCTACACCTTC.

This clonotype came up a few times. V usage is TRBV7-6 and J usage is TRBJ1-5, with D uncertain. The length of the CDR3 is 16 residues. The V end was cut by 5 bases, the J end by 3 bases, with 17 bases between. Germline V gives CDR1 SGHVS, CDR2 FNYEAQ. This chain's CDR3 is CASSPNVDGNNQPQHF. DNA of the CDR3: TGTGCCAGCAGCCCAAATGTGGACGGTAACAATCAGCCCCAGCATTTT. The full variable domain, with the rest looked up from reference TRBV7-6 and TRBJ1-5, is GAGVSQSPRYKVTKRGQDVALRCDPISGHVSLYWYRQALGQGPEFLTYFNYEAQQDKSGLPNDRFSAERPEGSISTLTIQRTEQRDSAMYRCASSPNVDGNNQPQHFGDGTRLSIL.

The chain recombines TRBV6-6 with TRBJ1-1; D not certain. This CDR3 contains 16 residues. Between the trimmed V and J ends, which lost 0 bases and 8 bases, there was a span of 19 bases. Germline assignment: CDR1 MNHNY and CDR2 SVGAGI (reference sequence). In DNA, the CDR3 is TGTGCCAGCAGTTACTCGATGAAGGCCCGCCACTCGGAAGCTTTCTTT. It encodes CASSYSMKARHSEAFF.

V is TRBV10-3 and J is TRBJ1-2, with D possibly being TRBD1 (6 bases). Germline-derived CDR1 and CDR2 are ENHRY and SYGVKD. The CDR3 has 15 residues. The germline V and J ends were trimmed by 7 bases and 3 bases, with 18 bases remaining between them. Here the CDR3 reads CAIIGDNRDHYGYTF. CDR3 DNA: TGTGCCATCATCGGCGATAACAGGGATCACTATGGCTACACCTTC.

This clonotype was seen ten or more times. This rearrangement joins TRBV6-1 to TRBJ2-7; D may be TRBD2 (6 bases). Germline-derived CDR1 and CDR2 are MNHNS and SASEGT. V was shortened by 4 bases and J by 2 bases, with 15 bases between the two germline ends. The CDR3 is 15 residues long. In DNA, the CDR3 is TGTGCCAGCAGTGCCGACAGCTCGGGGGCCTACGAGCAGTACTTC. Amino acids: CASSADSSGAYEQYF.

V and J are TRBV28 and TRBJ2-3, with unresolved D. Per germline, CDR1 MDHEN and CDR2 SYDVKM. With 1 base removed from V and 3 bases from J, the gap between germline ends came to 11 bases. CDR3 size: 15 residues. The chain's CDR3 is CASSLSAGRTDTQYF. The CDR3 bases are TGTGCCAGCAGTTTATCCGCCGGCCGGACAGATACGCAGTATTTT. Drawing the rest from reference TRBV28 and TRBJ2-3, the complete variable domain is DVKVTQSSRYLVKRTGEKVFLECVQDMDHENMFWYRQDPGLGLRLIYFSYDVKMKEKGDIPEGYSVSREKKERFSLILESASTNQTSMYLCASSLSAGRTDTQYFGPGTRLTVL.

The chain employs TRBV4-2 and TRBJ1-1; D is unresolved. V was clipped by 8 bases and J by 1 base, with 11 bases between them. Germline CDR1 reads LGHNA; CDR2 reads YNFKEQ. The CDR3 is 13 residues long. The DNA for the CDR3 is TGTGCCAGCCGTCTAACACAGAACACTGAAGCTTTCTTT. This sequence encodes CASRLTQNTEAFF.